This is a list of T cell receptor beta chains from one sample in a study of blood T cell repertoires in COVID-19. Generated by immunoSEQ multiplex PCR, the TCRdb table keeps only in-frame clones and is missing some. The data contain 300,000 to 450,000 clones, 75% to 90% of them singletons. Sequences were obtained from peripheral blood. The receptors stem from a woman younger than 30 with acute or convalescent COVID-19. The CDR3 runs from the conserved cysteine through the conserved F or W. The D gene is left open where the match is weak. For some rows the clone size is stated as once, few or many, or as a class when expanded; others skip it.

clone size,D gene,V gene,J gene,CDR3 DNA,CDR3 protein
.,.,TRBV4-1,TRBJ1-4,TGCGCCAGCAGCCAAGACGAACTCGAAAAACTGTTTTTT,CASSQDELEKLFF
.,.,TRBV7-9,TRBJ2-1,TGTGCCAGCAGCTTCCGGGACACCTACAATGAGCAGTTCTTC,CASSFRDTYNEQFF
few,.,TRBV4-2,TRBJ2-7,TGTGCCAGCAGCCACTGGGGGCTCGGGCAGTACTTC,CASSHWGLGQYF
.,.,TRBV12-2,TRBJ2-5,TGTGCAAGTCGCTTATCGGAGACCCAGTACTTC,CASRLSETQYF
.,.,TRBV19,TRBJ1-1,TGTGCCAGTAGTATGGACTACACTGAAGCTTTCTTT,CASSMDYTEAFF
.,.,TRBV2,TRBJ1-2,TGTGCCTGCCCGGGACTTGCTAACTATGGCTACACCTTC,CACPGLANYGYTF
.,.,TRBV10-3,TRBJ1-5,TGTGCCTCCGGGGGAGAGGGCAATCAGCCCCAGCATTTT,CASGGEGNQPQHF
.,TRBD2,TRBV6-1,TRBJ2-5,TGTGCCAGCAGTGAAGAGTTAGCGGGGGGGCAAGAGACCCAGTACTTC,CASSEELAGGQETQYF
once,.,TRBV6-5,TRBJ1-1,TGTGCCAGCAGTTACTCTGCAGGGATGAACACTGAAGCTTTCTTT,CASSYSAGMNTEAFF
.,.,TRBV5-1,TRBJ1-1,TGCGCCAGCAGCGTACAGGAGATGAACACTGAAGCTTTCTTT,CASSVQEMNTEAFF